These 11 T cell receptor beta chains were sequenced from one sample in a study of tumor-infiltrating lymphocytes in primary liver carcinoma. Unsorted bulk tissue, about 19-31 mg of it, served as the source for co-extraction of RNA and DNA. TCR beta cDNA came from around 500 ng total RNA, primed with a constant-region primer. Libraries of TCR beta came from three nested multiplex PCR rounds with slightly modified ARM-PCR. The first two PCR rounds, roughly 9 cycles each, used TRBV1-TRBV30 forward primers and a C-beta reverse primer. TCRdb re-derived calls from the multiplex PCR reads in MiXCR, one entry per CDR3 protein. The sample holds some 190,000 distinct CDR3 sequences, around four fifths seen once. What was sequenced was tumor tissue from primary liver carcinoma. The receptors shown here come from a man aged 35 to 55 with primary liver carcinoma and hepatitis B virus infection.

As to this clonotype: One end of the junction is discordant with germline, which a read error may explain. V usage is TRBV29-1 and J usage is TRBJ2-2; D remains unclear. The CDR3 is 13 amino acids. Germline assignment: CDR1 SQVTM and CDR2 ANQGSEA. For the CDR3, the DNA is TGCAGCGTTGCCGATTCGGGCACCTGGGAGCTGTTTTTT. This gives the protein CSVADSGTWELFF.

Points on this clonotype: One end of the junction does not line up with germline, which may come from a read error. The genes are TRBV7-9 and TRBJ2-7; D is unclear. Germline V CDR1 and CDR2: SEHNR, FQNEAQ (reference sequence). This CDR3 comprises 13 residues. CDR3 nucleotides: TGTGCCAGCGGTGGTTTCAGATCCTACGAGCATTACTTC. Amino acid sequence: CASGGFRSYEHYF.

The CDR3: CASSLIEGTNQPQHF. CDR3 DNA sequence: TGCGCCAGCAGTCTCATAGAGGGGACTAATCAGCCCCAGCATTTT. The rearrangement joins TRBV4-1 to TRBJ1-5; perhaps TRBD1 as D (5 bases). This CDR3 comprises 15 residues. Looked up from germline, CDR1 is MGHRA and CDR2 is YSYEKL. Trimming pared 6 bases from V and 4 bases from J, leaving 16 bases between.

This clonotype was found once. Its ends do not fully match the called genes, so a read error is possible. The V call is TRBV12-3 or TRBV12-4, the J call TRBJ2-6; D call uncertain. This CDR3 contains 21 residues. CDR3 bases: TGTGCCTGCAGTCGGAGCCGACTGGTCCCCGGTCGGGCCTCTGGGGCCAACGTCCTGACTTTC. As protein: CACSRSRLVPGRASGANVLTF.

As to this clonotype: A read error may produce the germline difference seen at one junction end. The chain couples TRBV30 to TRBJ2-3, with a possible D match to TRBD1 (5 bases). The CDR3 consists of 13 residues. From germline, CDR1 is GTSNPN and CDR2 SVGIG (reference sequence). The CDR3 reads CARSTGYPDTQYF. The CDR3 nucleotides read TGTGCCCGGAGTACAGGATACCCAGATACGCAGTATTTT.

The table lists this clonotype with a few counts. This may be a read error, as it is one base from a much larger clone. J is TRBJ2-7 and V is TRBV13; 7 bases fit TRBD1. From germline, CDR1 is PRHDT and CDR2 FYEKMQ (reference sequence). This CDR3 has 14 amino acids. The CDR3 here is CACSPWTGSYEQYF. The CDR3 DNA sequence: TGTGCCTGCAGCCCGTGGACAGGATCCTACGAGCAGTACTTC.

This rearrangement joins TRBV10-3 to TRBJ2-1; maybe TRBD2 (6 bases). This CDR3 has 13 residues. In germline, CDR1 is ENHRY, CDR2 SYGVKD. V lost 10 bases, J lost 9 bases, and 19 bases lay in between. The CDR3 spells CATQVRVRGEQFF. The CDR3 DNA sequence: TGTGCCACCCAGGTCAGGGTGCGGGGTGAGCAGTTCTTC.

Turning to this clonotype: This CDR3 fails to terminate in the conserved phenylalanine or tryptophan, so it likely reflects a read error. The rearrangement uses TRBV4-2 and TRBJ2-2; D is perhaps TRBD1 (6 bases). Looked up from germline, CDR1 is LGHNA and CDR2 is YNFKEQ. This CDR3 is built from 19 residues. CDR3 residues: CASTQDNGQSLLNTGELFY. CDR3 DNA: TGTGCCAGCACCCAAGATAATGGACAGTCCCTTCTGAACACCGGGGAGCTGTTTTAT.

As concerns this clonotype: This clone may be a read error of a much larger clone one base away. This chain joins TRBV7-3 and TRBJ2-1; TRBD2 agrees at 7 bases. V was pared by 5 bases and J by 0 bases, with 16 bases of the junction left unmatched. The CDR3 runs to 19 residues. From germline, CDR1 is SGHTA and CDR2 FQGTGA. DNA for the CDR3: TGTGCCAGCAGCCCTGATCCGGCACTAGCGTCCAGCTCCTACAATGAGCAGTTCTTC. Encoded protein: CASSPDPALASSSYNEQFF.

This clonotype was counted only a few times. This may come from a read error, since a much larger clone is one base off. This sequence joins TRBV7-8 and TRBJ1-1; a weak D match, TRBD1 (6 bases). There are 15 residues in the CDR3. CDR1 is SGHVS, CDR2 FQNEAQ, per germline. CDR3 loop: CANRDRGYRDTEASF. CDR3 coding DNA: TGTGCCAACCGGGACCGAGGGTATCGGGACACTGAAGCTTCCTTT.

This clonotype was seen a single time. A junction end diverges from the germline sequence, so it may reflect a read error. The chain couples TRBV5-6 to TRBJ1-1, with D possibly matching TRBD1 (5 bases). This CDR3 is 15 amino acids long. Per the germline V gene, CDR1 is SGHDT and CDR2 is YYEEEE. The CDR3 DNA sequence: TGTGTCAGCAGCACCTCGACAGCCGTTGGTCTCTCAGCTTTCTTT. This translates into CVSSTSTAVGLSAFF.